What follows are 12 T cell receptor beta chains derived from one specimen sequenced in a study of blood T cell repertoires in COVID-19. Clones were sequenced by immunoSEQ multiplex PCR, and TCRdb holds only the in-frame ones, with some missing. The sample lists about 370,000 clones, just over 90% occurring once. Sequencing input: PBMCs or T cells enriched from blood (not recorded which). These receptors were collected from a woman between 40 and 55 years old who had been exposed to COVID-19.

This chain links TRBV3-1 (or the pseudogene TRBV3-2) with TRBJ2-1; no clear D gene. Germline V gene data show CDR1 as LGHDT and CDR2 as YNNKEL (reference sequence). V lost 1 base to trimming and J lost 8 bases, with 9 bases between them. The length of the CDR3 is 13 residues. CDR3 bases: TGTGCCAGCAGCCAAGTTCTTTTCCATGAGCAGTTCTTC. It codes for CASSQVLFHEQFF.

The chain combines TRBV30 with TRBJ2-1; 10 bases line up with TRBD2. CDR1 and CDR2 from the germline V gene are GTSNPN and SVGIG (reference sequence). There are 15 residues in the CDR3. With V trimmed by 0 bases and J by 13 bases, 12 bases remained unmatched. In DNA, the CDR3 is TGTGCCTGGAGTGTAAAGGGTTCTAGCGGGGGTTATCAGTTCTTC. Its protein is CAWSVKGSSGGYQFF.

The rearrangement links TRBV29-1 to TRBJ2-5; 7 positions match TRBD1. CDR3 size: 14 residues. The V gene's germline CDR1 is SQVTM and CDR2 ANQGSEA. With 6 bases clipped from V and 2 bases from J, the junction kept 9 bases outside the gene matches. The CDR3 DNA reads TGCAGCGTGCGCACGACAGGGTTTCAAGAGACCCAGTACTTC. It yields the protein CSVRTTGFQETQYF.

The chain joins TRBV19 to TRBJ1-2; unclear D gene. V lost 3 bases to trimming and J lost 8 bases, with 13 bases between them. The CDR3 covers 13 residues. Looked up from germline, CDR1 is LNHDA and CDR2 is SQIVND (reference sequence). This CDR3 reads CASSMGDPRGYTF. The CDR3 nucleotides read TGTGCCAGTAGTATGGGAGACCCCAGGGGCTACACCTTC.

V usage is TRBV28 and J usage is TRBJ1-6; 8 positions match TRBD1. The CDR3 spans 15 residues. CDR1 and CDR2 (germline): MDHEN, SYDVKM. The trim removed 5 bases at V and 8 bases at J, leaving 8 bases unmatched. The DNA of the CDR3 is TGTGCCAGCAGTGCGCAGGACAGGGTGTATTCACCCCTCCACTTT. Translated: CASSAQDRVYSPLHF.

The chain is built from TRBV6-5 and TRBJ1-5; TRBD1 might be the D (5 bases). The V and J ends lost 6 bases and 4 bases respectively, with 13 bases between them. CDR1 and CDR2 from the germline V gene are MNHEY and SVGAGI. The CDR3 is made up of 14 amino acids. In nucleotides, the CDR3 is TGTGCCAGCAGCCCCCTGGCAGGGAATCAGCCCCAGCATTTT. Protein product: CASSPLAGNQPQHF.

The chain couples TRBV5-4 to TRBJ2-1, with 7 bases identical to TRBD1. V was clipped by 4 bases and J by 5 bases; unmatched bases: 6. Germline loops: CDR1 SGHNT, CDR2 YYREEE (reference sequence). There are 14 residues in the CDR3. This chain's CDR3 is CASSPGQRNNEQFF. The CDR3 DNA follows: TGTGCCAGCAGCCCGGGACAGCGTAACAATGAGCAGTTCTTC.

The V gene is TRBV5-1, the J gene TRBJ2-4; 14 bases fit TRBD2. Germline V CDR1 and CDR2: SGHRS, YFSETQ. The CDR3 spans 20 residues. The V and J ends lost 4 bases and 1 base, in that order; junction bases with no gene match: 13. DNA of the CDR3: TGCGCCAGCAGCCCGCTAGGGACTAGCGGGAGTTTTAGTGCCAAAAACATTCAGTACTTC. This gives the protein CASSPLGTSGSFSAKNIQYF.

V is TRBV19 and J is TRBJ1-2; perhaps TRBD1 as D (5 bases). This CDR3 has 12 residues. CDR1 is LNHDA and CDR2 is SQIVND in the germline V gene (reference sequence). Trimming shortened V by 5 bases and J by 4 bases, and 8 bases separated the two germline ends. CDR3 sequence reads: CASSVGPYGYTF. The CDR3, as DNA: TGTGCCAGTAGTGTGGGGCCCTATGGCTACACCTTC.

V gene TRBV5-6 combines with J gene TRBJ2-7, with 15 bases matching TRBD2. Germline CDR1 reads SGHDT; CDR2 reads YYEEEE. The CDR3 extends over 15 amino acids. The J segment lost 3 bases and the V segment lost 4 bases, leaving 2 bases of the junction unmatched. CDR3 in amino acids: CASSPGLAGGYEQYF. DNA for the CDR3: TGTGCCAGCAGCCCGGGACTAGCGGGAGGCTACGAGCAGTACTTC.

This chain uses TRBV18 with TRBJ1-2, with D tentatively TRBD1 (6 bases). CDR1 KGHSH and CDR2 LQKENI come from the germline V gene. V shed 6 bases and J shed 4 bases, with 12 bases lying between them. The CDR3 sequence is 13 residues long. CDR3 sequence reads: CASSETGGYGYTF. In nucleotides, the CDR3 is TGTGCCAGCTCCGAGACAGGCGGCTATGGCTACACCTTC.

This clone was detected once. The CDR3 sequence is CASSGGLANTEAFF. The CDR3, as DNA: TGTGCCAGCAGCGGGGGACTTGCGAACACTGAAGCTTTCTTT. The chain is built from TRBV7-8 and TRBJ1-1, with D tentatively TRBD1 (5 bases). CDR1 and CDR2 (germline): SGHVS, FQNEAQ. V was pared by 5 bases and J by 1 base, with 11 bases between. The CDR3 is 14 residues long.